These T cell receptor beta chains were read from a single sample in a study of cytotoxic CD8 clonotypes in ibrutinib-treated CLL. Repertoires were generated with immunoSEQ multiplex PCR, while TCRdb's copy carries only in-frame clones and drops some. The sample yields 110,000 or so clones, roughly 60% seen once. Sequences were derived from PBMCs, sampled after 24 months of ibrutinib treatment. These receptors were obtained from a human donor with chronic lymphocytic leukemia. Both conserved end residues are trimmed from each CDR3. The order of the fields is V gene, J gene, CDR3 protein.

v_call: TRBV29-1; j_call: TRBJ2-7; cdr3_aa: SVEDGDVYEQY
v_call: TRBV6-5; j_call: TRBJ2-5; cdr3_aa: ASRMTRQETQY
v_call: TRBV29-1; j_call: TRBJ2-5; cdr3_aa: SVDGGNEETQY
v_call: TRBV6-6; j_call: TRBJ2-2; cdr3_aa: ASSYSGDRGELF
v_call: TRBV18; j_call: TRBJ2-5; cdr3_aa: ASHRAGSQETQY
v_call: TRBV7-9; j_call: TRBJ2-7; cdr3_aa: ASSSNYEQY
v_call: TRBV7-2; j_call: TRBJ1-6; cdr3_aa: ASSLEKGLGSPLH
v_call: TRBV28; j_call: TRBJ1-5; cdr3_aa: ASSFLNQPQH
v_call: TRBV4-2; j_call: TRBJ1-4; cdr3_aa: ASSQELTGGEKLF
v_call: TRBV18; j_call: TRBJ2-5; cdr3_aa: ASSPERRETQY
v_call: TRBV15; j_call: TRBJ2-5; cdr3_aa: ATSRYGGAETQY
v_call: TRBV6-6; j_call: TRBJ2-5; cdr3_aa: ASTPTGTSGAETQY
v_call: TRBV30; j_call: TRBJ2-6; cdr3_aa: ASNIRSGANVLT
v_call: TRBV6-6; j_call: TRBJ2-3; cdr3_aa: ASSWNPSINTQY
v_call: TRBV7-8; j_call: TRBJ2-7; cdr3_aa: ASSLGRRYEQY
v_call: TRBV7-3; j_call: TRBJ2-3; cdr3_aa: ASSQTGGTQY
v_call: TRBV5-1; j_call: TRBJ2-6; cdr3_aa: ASSLAPLAGANVLT
v_call: TRBV7-6; j_call: TRBJ1-6; cdr3_aa: ASSLFPISPLH
v_call: TRBV11-2; j_call: TRBJ2-2; cdr3_aa: ASSLGLFANTGELF
v_call: TRBV19; j_call: TRBJ1-5; cdr3_aa: ASSIGNQPQH
v_call: TRBV6-4; j_call: TRBJ2-1; cdr3_aa: ARYQGAYEQF
v_call: TRBV20-1; j_call: TRBJ2-7; cdr3_aa: SALIREEQY
v_call: TRBV19; j_call: TRBJ2-7; cdr3_aa: ASSPDRTRYEQY
v_call: TRBV6-1; j_call: TRBJ2-3; cdr3_aa: ASSEVRGARDTQY
v_call: TRBV29-1; j_call: TRBJ2-7; cdr3_aa: SVLPYREQGYEQY
v_call: TRBV6-1; j_call: TRBJ2-1; cdr3_aa: ASSMTGDEQF
v_call: TRBV27; j_call: TRBJ2-5; cdr3_aa: ASSPTVEETQY
v_call: TRBV30; j_call: TRBJ2-5; cdr3_aa: AWSGLAGGNQETQY
v_call: TRBV19; j_call: TRBJ1-3; cdr3_aa: ASTRGYGNTIY
v_call: TRBV6-5; j_call: TRBJ1-2; cdr3_aa: ASTDRDYGYT
v_call: TRBV18; j_call: TRBJ2-3; cdr3_aa: ASSPVTGSLYGMDTQY
v_call: TRBV4-2; j_call: TRBJ1-5; cdr3_aa: ASSQEAGGSQPQH
v_call: TRBV28; j_call: TRBJ1-2; cdr3_aa: ASSSLGARGGSGYT
v_call: TRBV2; j_call: TRBJ2-1; cdr3_aa: ASRDSLNEQF
v_call: TRBV7-7; j_call: TRBJ1-1; cdr3_aa: ASSSGVGTEAF
v_call: TRBV5-3; j_call: TRBJ2-7; cdr3_aa: ARPGVKDPYEQY
v_call: TRBV28; j_call: TRBJ1-6; cdr3_aa: ASSLGGSGYYNSPLH
v_call: TRBV29-1; j_call: TRBJ1-6; cdr3_aa: SVAEGAESPLH
v_call: TRBV18; j_call: TRBJ1-4; cdr3_aa: ASSPEKGRSEKLF
v_call: TRBV29-1; j_call: TRBJ2-3; cdr3_aa: SAGGVRTSGDTQY